The 26 T cell receptor beta chains below come from one sample, sequenced in a study of T cells in Graves' hyperthyroidism and ophthalmopathy. Researchers amplified the TCR beta CDR3 regions from RNA transcripts. A set of HTBI primers served as the primers for a first-round RT-PCR of the TCR CDR3. Using its own MiXCR run on the multiplex PCR reads, TCRdb lists one record per CDR3 protein. The sample has approximately 150,000 distinct CDR3 sequences, less than 10% seen once. Source material: blood. Receptors were obtained from a woman under 30 with Graves' hyperthyroidism that later progressed to Graves' ophthalmopathy.

This clonotype was seen repeatedly, ten times or more. V usage is TRBV12-3 or TRBV12-4 and J usage is TRBJ2-1, with a tentative D call TRBD1 (6 bases). Deletions cut 6 bases from V and 9 bases from J, with 15 bases between. The length of the CDR3 is 13 residues. The CDR3, as DNA: TGTGCCAGCAGCCTCGCCAGGGACACTGAGCAGTTCTTC. Its protein is CASSLARDTEQFF.

This clonotype was counted ten times or more. The chain links TRBV29-1 to TRBJ1-2; tentative D call: TRBD1 (5 bases). V gave up 6 bases and J gave up 8 bases, with 19 bases separating them. Germline values: CDR1 SQVTM, CDR2 ANQGSEA. CDR3 length equals 13 residues. CDR3 nucleotide sequence: TGCAGCGTGAGAGAGGACGGACATTTAGGCTACACCTTC. Its protein is CSVREDGHLGYTF.

This clonotype was recorded many times. V is TRBV16 and J is TRBJ1-1; the D is unclear. Trimming removed 4 bases from V and 2 bases from J, with 8 bases in between. This CDR3 is built from 13 residues. CDR1 is KGHSY, CDR2 FQNENV, per germline. The CDR3 DNA follows: TGTGCCAGCAGCCGACCAGAAAACACTGAAGCTTTCTTT. Translation gives CASSRPENTEAFF.

This clonotype was detected many times. V usage is TRBV25-1 and J usage is TRBJ2-3; 7 nucleotides match TRBD1. Germline CDR1 is MGHDK and CDR2 is SYGVNS. This CDR3 has 16 residues. Losses at the gene ends were 3 bases for V and 2 bases for J; bases not matched to a gene: 8. This CDR3 is CASSDGQELYTDTQYF. The CDR3 DNA sequence: TGTGCCAGCAGTGACGGACAGGAGCTGTACACAGATACGCAGTATTTT. The entire variable domain, with the rest obtained from reference TRBV25-1 and TRBJ2-3, is as follows: EADIYQTPRYLVIGTGKKITLECSQTMGHDKMYWYQQDPGMELHLIHYSYGVNSTEKGDLSSESTVSRIRTEHFPLTLESARPSHTSQYLCASSDGQELYTDTQYFGPGTRLTVL.

This clonotype was observed a handful of times. The J gene is TRBJ1-3, the V gene TRBV4-1, with 9 bases matching TRBD1. The CDR3 totals 18 residues. V shed 0 bases, J shed 3 bases, and the junction held 9 bases outside the gene matches. Germline-derived CDR1 and CDR2 are MGHRA and YSYEKL. This CDR3 reads CASSQDLRDRVFGNTIYF. CDR3 coding DNA: TGCGCCAGCAGCCAAGATTTGCGGGACAGGGTTTTTGGAAACACCATATATTTT.

The V call is TRBV16, the J call TRBJ1-1; 8 bases line up with TRBD1. Trimming took 4 bases from V and 4 from J; bases not matched to a gene: 14. CDR1 and CDR2 from the germline V gene are KGHSY and FQNENV. The CDR3 runs 17 residues. For the CDR3, the DNA is TGTGCCAGCAGCCTCACCTACCGGGGACAGGTGAGCACTGAAGCTTTCTTT. This sequence encodes CASSLTYRGQVSTEAFF.

This clonotype was seen more than once but under ten times. The J gene is TRBJ2-5, the V gene TRBV9; perhaps TRBD1 as D (6 bases). Trimming shortened V by 0 bases and J by 5 bases, and 20 bases separated the two germline ends. The CDR3 runs 17 residues. Germline V gene lookup returns CDR1 SGDLS and CDR2 YYNGEE. The CDR3 protein is CASSVATGRLVGETQYF. CDR3 coding DNA: TGTGCCAGCAGCGTAGCTACAGGGCGGCTAGTTGGGGAGACCCAGTACTTC.

Ten or more counts support this clonotype. This chain links TRBV5-5 with TRBJ2-5, with 8 bases matching TRBD1. J gave up 5 bases and V 5 bases, and 5 bases lay outside the gene matches. Germline CDR1 SGHKS, CDR2 YYEKEE (reference sequence). The CDR3 has 13 residues. The CDR3 here is CASRATGGETQYF. CDR3 nucleotide sequence: TGTGCCAGCAGAGCTACAGGGGGGGAGACCCAGTACTTC.

This clonotype showed up many times. The chain employs TRBV2 and TRBJ2-7; D uncertain. V lost 3 bases to trimming and J lost 5 bases, with 8 bases between them. CDR1 is SNHLY, CDR2 FYNNEI, per germline. The CDR3 contains 12 residues. CDR3 nucleotide sequence: TGTGCCAGCAGTGAGTCGAGTCACGAGCAGTACTTC. Protein sequence: CASSESSHEQYF.

This clonotype was seen more than once but under ten times. The rearrangement uses TRBV9 and TRBJ2-3, with D possibly called TRBD1 or TRBD2 (6 bases each). V was shortened by 3 bases and J by 0 bases, with 14 bases between the two germline ends. Per germline, CDR1 SGDLS and CDR2 YYNGEE. The CDR3 totals 16 residues. In DNA form, the CDR3 reads TGTGCCAGCAGCGCCCCGGAGGGGGGAAGCACAGATACGCAGTATTTT. Amino acids: CASSAPEGGSTDTQYF.

The chain is built from TRBV9 and TRBJ2-7; possibly TRBD1 or TRBD2 for D (5 bases each). There are 15 residues in the CDR3. V lost 0 bases and J 3 bases, leaving 13 bases between the germline ends. CDR1 is SGDLS, CDR2 YYNGEE, per germline. CDR3 protein: CASSVDGGTFYEQYF. CDR3 nucleotides: TGTGCCAGCAGCGTAGATGGGGGAACCTTCTACGAGCAGTACTTC.

CDR3 in DNA: TGTGCCAGCTATAGTACGGGAGATACGCAGTATTTT. Translating it yields CASYSTGDTQYF. The chain uses TRBV18 and TRBJ2-3; no reliable D call. V was trimmed by 7 bases and J by 5 bases, leaving 10 bases between them. Germline values: CDR1 KGHSH, CDR2 LQKENI. CDR3 length equals 12 residues.

The J gene is TRBJ1-4, the V gene TRBV4-2; possible D gene TRBD1, 5 bases. The germline V gene has CDR1 LGHNA and CDR2 YNFKEQ. The V gene lost 0 bases and the J gene lost 6 bases, with 14 bases spanning the gap. The CDR3 contains 16 residues. CDR3 DNA sequence: TGTGCCAGCAGCCAAGACGGACAAATCACCCATGAAAAACTGTTTTTT. Translating gives CASSQDGQITHEKLFF.

This clonotype was recorded at least ten times. The chain employs TRBV20-1 and TRBJ2-5, with 9 nucleotides matching TRBD1. V trimming: 4 bases; J trimming: 1 base; junction bases outside the gene matches: 10. Germline CDR1 and CDR2: DFQATT and SNEGSKA (reference sequence). The CDR3 has 16 amino acids. This CDR3 reads CSATNSPGQGQETQYF. CDR3 nucleotide sequence: TGCAGTGCTACAAACTCCCCGGGACAGGGCCAAGAGACCCAGTACTTC.

The chain carries TRBV19 and TRBJ1-2; D call uncertain. The CDR3 is 15 residues long. Germline-derived CDR1 and CDR2 are LNHDA and SQIVND (reference sequence). Trimming pared 7 bases from V and 3 bases from J, leaving 18 bases between. The CDR3 sequence: CASNDFGVGDYGYTF. The CDR3 coding sequence is TGTGCCAGTAACGATTTTGGGGTAGGCGACTATGGCTACACCTTC.

This clonotype was counted at least ten times. The chain couples TRBV10-3 to TRBJ2-7; D perhaps matches TRBD1 (5 bases). Germline V lookup: CDR1 ENHRY, CDR2 SYGVKD. V was trimmed by 0 bases and J by 2 bases, leaving 11 bases between them. This CDR3 region has 15 residues. The CDR3: CAISESRQSTYEQYF. CDR3 sequence (DNA): TGTGCCATCAGTGAGTCAAGACAGAGTACCTACGAGCAGTACTTC.

In its sample, this clonotype was seen a few times. As DNA, the CDR3 is TGCAGTGCTAGAGGACTAGCGGGGGGGCCCGGGGAGCTGTTTTTT. Amino acid sequence: CSARGLAGGPGELFF. V usage is TRBV20-1 and J usage is TRBJ2-2; 14 bases align to TRBD2. This CDR3 contains 15 residues. CDR1 is DFQATT and CDR2 is SNEGSKA in the germline V gene (reference sequence). Trimming removed 1 base from V and 6 bases from J; junction bases left unmatched: 1.

The V gene is TRBV5-5, the J gene TRBJ2-2, with D perhaps TRBD2 (6 bases). This CDR3 spans 17 amino acids. Germline V gene sequence: CDR1 SGHKS, CDR2 YYEKEE (reference sequence). Between the trimmed V and J ends, which lost 2 bases and 4 bases, there was a span of 18 bases. The CDR3 loop is CASSLNSERGGTGELFF. CDR3 DNA sequence: TGTGCCAGCAGCTTAAACTCTGAGAGGGGAGGCACCGGGGAGCTGTTTTTT.

The chain combines TRBV9 with TRBJ2-3, with 11 bases matching TRBD2. CDR1 is SGDLS, CDR2 YYNGEE, per germline. The CDR3 runs 16 residues. After removal of 0 bases from V and 7 bases from J, the junction contained 7 bases not matched to a gene. CDR3: CASSVGVAGGRNTQYF. In DNA form, the CDR3 reads TGTGCCAGCAGCGTAGGGGTAGCGGGGGGGCGAAATACGCAGTATTTT.

This clonotype appeared many times. This chain connects TRBV3-1 to TRBJ1-2; 7 bases line up with TRBD1. The CDR3 length is 13 residues. The V gene end was trimmed by 6 bases and the J gene end by 6 bases; junction bases not matched to a gene: 7. Germline lookup yields CDR1 LGHDT and CDR2 YNNKEL (reference sequence). The CDR3 is CASRKQGSDGYTF. Written as DNA, the CDR3 is TGTGCCAGCAGGAAACAGGGGTCGGATGGCTACACCTTC.

This clonotype has only a few counts. The rearrangement uses TRBV20-1 and TRBJ1-5, with 8 positions matching TRBD1. This CDR3 spans 15 amino acids. Germline-derived CDR1 and CDR2 are DFQATT and SNEGSKA (reference sequence). With 6 bases clipped from V and 3 bases from J, the junction kept 10 bases outside the gene matches. CDR3 in DNA: TGCAGTGCGGCACCTTTGGGACAGGCCAATCAGCCCCAGCATTTT. Its protein product is CSAAPLGQANQPQHF.

This clonotype was seen ten or more times. This chain links TRBV7-3 with TRBJ1-6, with TRBD1 matching over 7 bases. V dropped 5 bases and J dropped 7; count of bases not matched to a gene: 5. Germline CDR1 SGHTA, CDR2 FQGTGA. The CDR3 is 14 amino acids. CDR3 in DNA: TGTGCCAGCAGCATGGGACAGCCAAATTCACCCCTCCACTTT. Residues: CASSMGQPNSPLHF.

The chain carries TRBV6-1 and TRBJ1-3; D is unclear. The germline gives CDR1 MNHNS, CDR2 SASEGT. The CDR3 is 15 amino acids. The germline V and J ends were trimmed by 0 bases and 5 bases, with 11 bases remaining between them. The CDR3 bases are TGTGCCAGCAGTGAAGCGCCGGTAACCCGAAACACCATATATTTT. Protein sequence: CASSEAPVTRNTIYF.

This clonotype was seen a few times. CDR3: CASSLKQGAYGYTF. In DNA form, the CDR3 reads TGTGCCAGCAGCTTAAAACAGGGGGCTTATGGCTACACCTTC. The V and J genes are TRBV7-9 and TRBJ1-2; 9 bases are shared with TRBD1. CDR3 length equals 14 residues. Losses at the gene ends were 2 bases for V and 5 bases for J; bases not matched to a gene: 3. Germline values: CDR1 SEHNR, CDR2 FQNEAQ (reference sequence).

The chain links TRBV3-1 to TRBJ2-6; D possibly matches TRBD1 or TRBD2 (5 bases each). CDR1 is LGHDT, CDR2 YNNKEL, per germline (reference sequence). CDR3 length equals 17 residues. V lost 0 bases to trimming and J lost 2 bases, with 11 bases between them. CDR3 region: CASSQEGVRAGANVLTF. CDR3 nucleotide sequence: TGTGCCAGCAGCCAAGAAGGGGTGCGGGCTGGGGCCAACGTCCTGACTTTC. The variable domain in full, with the rest retrieved from reference TRBV3-1 and TRBJ2-6, is DTAVSQTPKYLVTQMGNDKSIKCEQNLGHDTMYWYKQDSKKFLKIMFSYNNKELIINETVPNRFSPKSPDKAHLNLHINSLELGDSAVYFCASSQEGVRAGANVLTFGAGSRLTVL.

This clonotype has at least ten counts. The rearrangement joins TRBV11-3 to TRBJ1-1, with TRBD1 matching 7 bases. The germline gives CDR1 SGHNT, CDR2 YENEEA. The CDR3 sequence is 13 residues long. V gave up 5 bases and J gave up 5 bases; unmatched junction bases: 5. DNA for the CDR3: TGTGCCAGCAGCAGGACAGGACGGACTGAAGCTTTCTTT. Its translation: CASSRTGRTEAFF. The full variable domain, with the rest looked up from reference TRBV11-3 and TRBJ1-1, is EAGVVQSPRYKIIEKKQPVAFWCNPISGHNTLYWYLQNLGQGPELLIRYENEEAVDDSQLPKDRFSAERLKGVDSTLKIQPAELGDSAVYLCASSRTGRTEAFFGQGTRLTVV.